The T cell receptor (beta chain) under discussion was sequenced for a study of shared clonotypes between healthy human individuals. General study results and limits: Approximately 5.4% of naive CD4 clonotypes were common to several donors. Sorted-subset samples were not fully sequenced, rarefaction indicated.

Deep-level assay runs were performed. TCRdb keeps only in-frame clones here, not all; method: immunoSEQ multiplex PCR. The sample lists some 1 million clones, roughly 80% occurring once. As regards this clone: Its antigen remains unknown.

The CDR3 runs to 15 residues. V was cut by 7 bases and J by 0 bases, with 17 bases left in between. Germline assignment: CDR1 SGHRS and CDR2 YFSETQ. This chain uses TRBV5-1 with TRBJ2-7; possible D gene TRBD2, 6 bases. Specimen: memory CD4+ T cells sorted from blood. The subset here: CD45RA-negative fraction. This clonotype originated in a young man in good health. CDR3 loop: CASRGTSKVSYEQYF. The CDR3 DNA reads as TGCGCCAGCCGCGGGACGTCTAAAGTCTCCTACGAGCAGTACTTC. Full variable domain (missing parts from reference TRBV5-1 and TRBJ2-7): KAGVTQTPRYLIKTRGQQVTLSCSPISGHRSVSWYQQTPGQGLQFLFEYFSETQRNKGNFPGRFSGRQFSNSRSEMNVSTLELGDSALYLCASRGTSKVSYEQYFGPGTRLTVT.